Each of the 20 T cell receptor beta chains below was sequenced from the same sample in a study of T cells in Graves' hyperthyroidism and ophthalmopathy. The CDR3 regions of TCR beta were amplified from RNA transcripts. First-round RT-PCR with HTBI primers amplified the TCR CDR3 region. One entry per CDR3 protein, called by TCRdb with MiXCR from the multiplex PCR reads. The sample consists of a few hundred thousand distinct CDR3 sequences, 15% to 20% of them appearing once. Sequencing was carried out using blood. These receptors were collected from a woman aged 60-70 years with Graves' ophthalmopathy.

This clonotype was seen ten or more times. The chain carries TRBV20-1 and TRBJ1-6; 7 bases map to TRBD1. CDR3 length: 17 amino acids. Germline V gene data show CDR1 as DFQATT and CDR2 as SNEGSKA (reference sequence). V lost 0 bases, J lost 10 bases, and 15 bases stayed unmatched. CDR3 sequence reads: CSARDSFRRGRWSPLHF. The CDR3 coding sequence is TGCAGTGCTAGAGATTCGTTTAGGAGGGGGCGGTGGTCACCCCTCCACTTT.

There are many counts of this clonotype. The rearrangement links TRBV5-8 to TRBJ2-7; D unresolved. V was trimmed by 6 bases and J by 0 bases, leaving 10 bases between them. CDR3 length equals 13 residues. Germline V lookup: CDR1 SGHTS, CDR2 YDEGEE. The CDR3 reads CASKPGSSYEQYF. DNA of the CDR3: TGTGCCAGCAAACCGGGCAGCTCCTACGAGCAGTACTTC.

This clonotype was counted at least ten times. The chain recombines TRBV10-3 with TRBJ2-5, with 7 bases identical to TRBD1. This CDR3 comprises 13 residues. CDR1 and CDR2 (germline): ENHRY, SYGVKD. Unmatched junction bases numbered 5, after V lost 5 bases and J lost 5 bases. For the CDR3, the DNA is TGTGCCATCAGTAAACAGGGGTCCGAGACCCAGTACTTC. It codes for CAISKQGSETQYF.

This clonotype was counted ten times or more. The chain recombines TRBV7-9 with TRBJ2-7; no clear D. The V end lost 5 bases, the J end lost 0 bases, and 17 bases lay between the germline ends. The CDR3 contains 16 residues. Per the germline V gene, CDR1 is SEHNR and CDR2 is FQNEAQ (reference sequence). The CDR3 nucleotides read TGTGCCAGCAGCACCCGCGACAAATCTAGCTCCTACGAGCAGTACTTC. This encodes CASSTRDKSSSYEQYF.

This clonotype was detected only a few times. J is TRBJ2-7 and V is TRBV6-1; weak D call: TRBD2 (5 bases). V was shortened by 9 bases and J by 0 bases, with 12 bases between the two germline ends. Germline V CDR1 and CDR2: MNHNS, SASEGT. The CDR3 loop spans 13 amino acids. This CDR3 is CASTGGTSYEQYF. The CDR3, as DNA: TGTGCCAGTACCGGAGGCACCTCCTACGAGCAGTACTTC.

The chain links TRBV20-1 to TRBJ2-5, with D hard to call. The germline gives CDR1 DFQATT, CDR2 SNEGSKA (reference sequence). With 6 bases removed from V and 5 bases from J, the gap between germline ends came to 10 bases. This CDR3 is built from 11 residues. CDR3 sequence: CSAGKVETQYF. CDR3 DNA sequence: TGCAGTGCAGGGAAAGTGGAGACCCAGTACTTC.

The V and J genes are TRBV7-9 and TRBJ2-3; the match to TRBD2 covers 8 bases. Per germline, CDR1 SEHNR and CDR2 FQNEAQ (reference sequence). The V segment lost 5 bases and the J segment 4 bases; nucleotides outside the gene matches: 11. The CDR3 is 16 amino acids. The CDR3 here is CASSPSRAGVPDTQYF. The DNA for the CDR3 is TGTGCCAGCAGCCCCTCTAGAGCGGGAGTCCCAGATACGCAGTATTTT.

CDR3 sequence reads: CSAVSLPNTEAFF. The CDR3 nucleotides are TGCAGTGCAGTAAGCTTACCGAACACTGAAGCTTTCTTT. The chain links TRBV20-1 to TRBJ1-1; D unclear. The germline CDR1 and CDR2 sequences are DFQATT and SNEGSKA (reference sequence). There are 13 residues in the CDR3. The germline V and J ends were trimmed by 6 bases and 1 base, with 12 bases remaining between them.

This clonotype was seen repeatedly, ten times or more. CDR3 nucleotide sequence: TGTGCCAGCAGTCGGGACACACCGACCTACGAGCAGTACTTC. Translation: CASSRDTPTYEQYF. This chain uses TRBV28 with TRBJ2-7; perhaps TRBD1 as D (6 bases). CDR3 length: 14 amino acids. Deletions cut 5 bases from V and 2 bases from J, with 13 bases between. Germline lookup yields CDR1 MDHEN and CDR2 SYDVKM.

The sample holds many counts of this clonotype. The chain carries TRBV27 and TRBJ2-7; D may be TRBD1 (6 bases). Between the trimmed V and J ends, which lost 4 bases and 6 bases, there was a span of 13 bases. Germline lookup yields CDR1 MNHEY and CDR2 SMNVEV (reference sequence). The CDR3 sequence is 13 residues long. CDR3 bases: TGTGCCAGCAGTTCCTACAGGGATAGCGAGCAGTACTTC. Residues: CASSSYRDSEQYF.

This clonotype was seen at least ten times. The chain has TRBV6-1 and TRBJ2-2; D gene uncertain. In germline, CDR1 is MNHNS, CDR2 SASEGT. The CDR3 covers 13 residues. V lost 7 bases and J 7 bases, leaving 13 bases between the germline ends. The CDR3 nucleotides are TGTGCCAGCAACATAGAGTCTGGCGGGGAGCTGTTTTTT. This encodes CASNIESGGELFF.

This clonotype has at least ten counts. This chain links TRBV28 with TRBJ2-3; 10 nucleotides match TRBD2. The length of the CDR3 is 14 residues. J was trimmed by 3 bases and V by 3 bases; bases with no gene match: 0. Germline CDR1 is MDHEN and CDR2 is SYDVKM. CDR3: CASSLTSGTDTQYF. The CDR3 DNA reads TGTGCCAGCAGTTTGACTAGCGGGACAGATACGCAGTATTTT.

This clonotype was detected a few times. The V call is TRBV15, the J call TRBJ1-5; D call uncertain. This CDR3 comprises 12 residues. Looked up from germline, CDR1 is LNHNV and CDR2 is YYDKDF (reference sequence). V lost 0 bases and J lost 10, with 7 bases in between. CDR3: CATSRDRSPQHF. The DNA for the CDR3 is TGTGCCACCAGCAGAGATCGTAGTCCCCAGCATTTT. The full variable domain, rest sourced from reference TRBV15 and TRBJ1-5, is DAMVIQNPRYQVTQFGKPVTLSCSQTLNHNVMYWYQQKSSQAPKLLFHYYDKDFNNEADTPDNFQSRRPNTSFCFLDIRSPGLGDTAMYLCATSRDRSPQHFGDGTRLSIL.

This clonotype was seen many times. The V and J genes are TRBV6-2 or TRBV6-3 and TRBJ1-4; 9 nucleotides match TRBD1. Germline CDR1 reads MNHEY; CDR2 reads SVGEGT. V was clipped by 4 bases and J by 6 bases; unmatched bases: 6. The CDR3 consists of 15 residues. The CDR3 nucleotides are TGTGCCAGCAGTTCCAGAAGGACAGGGGATGAAAAACTGTTTTTT. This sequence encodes CASSSRRTGDEKLFF.

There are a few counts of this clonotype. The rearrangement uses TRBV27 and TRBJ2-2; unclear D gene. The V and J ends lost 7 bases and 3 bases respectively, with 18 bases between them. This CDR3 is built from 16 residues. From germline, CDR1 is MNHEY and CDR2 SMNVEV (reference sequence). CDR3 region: CASTLLARVDTGELFF. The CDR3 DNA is TGTGCCAGCACCCTACTGGCCCGGGTGGACACCGGGGAGCTGTTTTTT.

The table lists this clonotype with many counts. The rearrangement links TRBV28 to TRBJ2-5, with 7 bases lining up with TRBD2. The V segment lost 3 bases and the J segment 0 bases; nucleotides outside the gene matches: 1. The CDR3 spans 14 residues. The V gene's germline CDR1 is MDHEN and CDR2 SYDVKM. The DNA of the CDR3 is TGTGCCAGCAGTTTGGGGGGGTACCAAGAGACCCAGTACTTC. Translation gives CASSLGGYQETQYF.

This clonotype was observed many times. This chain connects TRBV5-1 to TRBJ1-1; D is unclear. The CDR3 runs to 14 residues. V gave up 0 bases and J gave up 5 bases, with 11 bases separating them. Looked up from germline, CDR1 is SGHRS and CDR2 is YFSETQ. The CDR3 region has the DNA TGCGCCAGCAGCTTGGATGGGCCGGAAACTGAAGCTTTCTTT. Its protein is CASSLDGPETEAFF.

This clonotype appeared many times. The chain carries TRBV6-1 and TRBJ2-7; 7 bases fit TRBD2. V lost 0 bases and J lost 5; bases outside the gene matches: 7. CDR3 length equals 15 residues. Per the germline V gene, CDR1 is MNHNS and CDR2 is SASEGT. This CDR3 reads CASSEAPSGINEQYF. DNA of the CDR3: TGTGCCAGCAGTGAAGCGCCCAGCGGGATAAACGAGCAGTACTTC.

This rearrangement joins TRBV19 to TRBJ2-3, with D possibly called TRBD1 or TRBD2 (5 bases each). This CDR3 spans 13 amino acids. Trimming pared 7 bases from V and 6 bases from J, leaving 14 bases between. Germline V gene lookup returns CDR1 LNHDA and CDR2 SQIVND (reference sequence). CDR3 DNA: TGTGCCAGTACCTATGAGGGGACCGATACGCAGTATTTT. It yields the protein CASTYEGTDTQYF.

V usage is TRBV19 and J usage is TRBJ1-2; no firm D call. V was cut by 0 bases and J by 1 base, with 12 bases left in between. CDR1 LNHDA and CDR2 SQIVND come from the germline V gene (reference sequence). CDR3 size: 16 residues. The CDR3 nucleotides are TGTGCCAGTAGTATAGATATTTATGCGGTTAACTATGGCTACACCTTC. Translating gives CASSIDIYAVNYGYTF.